This T cell receptor (beta chain) was sequenced for a study of T cells in Graves' hyperthyroidism and ophthalmopathy. The study's findings and limits: Among thyroid clonotypes expanded above 0.001, most also appeared in blood. Before onset, by a median of around six months, the model predicted ophthalmopathy.

Per the germline V gene, CDR1 is SGHDT and CDR2 is YYEEEE. The CDR3 spans 16 residues. J lost 0 bases, V lost 4 bases, and 5 bases had no gene match. This clonotype was seen a handful of times. Its antigen is undetermined. Using RNA transcripts as the source, TCR beta CDR3 regions were amplified. A set of HTBI primers served as the primers for a first-round RT-PCR of the TCR CDR3. In TCRdb, the multiplex PCR reads were re-called with MiXCR into one record per CDR3 protein. The table shows 380,000 or so distinct CDR3 sequences, with over 11% occurring only once. Fresh peripheral blood, around 9.3 ml, was the source of the PBMCs.

This TCR derives from a woman aged 25-40 years with Graves' hyperthyroidism. This sequence joins TRBV5-6 and TRBJ2-2; 8 bases align to TRBD2. The sample comprised blood. CDR3 loop: CASSDVLAANTGELFF. The CDR3 nucleotides read TGTGCCAGCAGCGATGTACTAGCGGCGAACACCGGGGAGCTGTTTTTT.